The 2 T cell receptor beta chains given below trace back to one sample, sequenced in a study of T cell responses to AZD1222 COVID-19 vaccine. The data were produced by immunoSEQ multiplex PCR, yet TCRdb's version contains in-frame clones alone and is incomplete. The table records 90,000 to 120,000 clones, over 80% of them present only once. Sequenced material: peripheral blood, taken 28 days after the second AZD1222 dose. Receptors were obtained from an adult who received the AZD1222 COVID-19 vaccine.

The chain joins TRBV9 to TRBJ2-1, with D possibly matching TRBD2 (6 bases). This CDR3 has 14 residues. From germline, CDR1 is SGDLS and CDR2 YYNGEE. V lost 0 bases and J lost 5, with 9 bases in between. The CDR3 here is CASSVAGLHNEQFF. DNA of the CDR3: TGTGCCAGCAGCGTAGCGGGACTTCACAATGAGCAGTTCTTC. The full variable domain, its missing parts supplied by reference TRBV9 and TRBJ2-1, is DSGVTQTPKHLITATGQRVTLRCSPRSGDLSVYWYQQSLDQGLQFLIQYYNGEERAKGNILERFSAQQFPDLHSELNLSSLELGDSALYFCASSVAGLHNEQFFGPGTRLTVL.

This clone was recorded a few times. The gene calls are TRBV10-3 and TRBJ2-6, with TRBD2 identical over 10 bases. The CDR3 has 17 residues. V was pared by 6 bases and J by 3 bases, with 8 bases of the junction left unmatched. Germline assignment: CDR1 ENHRY and CDR2 SYGVKD. The CDR3 reads CAISGTSESGGANVLTF. The CDR3 DNA reads TGTGCCATCAGCGGGACTAGCGAGTCAGGTGGGGCCAACGTCCTGACTTTC.